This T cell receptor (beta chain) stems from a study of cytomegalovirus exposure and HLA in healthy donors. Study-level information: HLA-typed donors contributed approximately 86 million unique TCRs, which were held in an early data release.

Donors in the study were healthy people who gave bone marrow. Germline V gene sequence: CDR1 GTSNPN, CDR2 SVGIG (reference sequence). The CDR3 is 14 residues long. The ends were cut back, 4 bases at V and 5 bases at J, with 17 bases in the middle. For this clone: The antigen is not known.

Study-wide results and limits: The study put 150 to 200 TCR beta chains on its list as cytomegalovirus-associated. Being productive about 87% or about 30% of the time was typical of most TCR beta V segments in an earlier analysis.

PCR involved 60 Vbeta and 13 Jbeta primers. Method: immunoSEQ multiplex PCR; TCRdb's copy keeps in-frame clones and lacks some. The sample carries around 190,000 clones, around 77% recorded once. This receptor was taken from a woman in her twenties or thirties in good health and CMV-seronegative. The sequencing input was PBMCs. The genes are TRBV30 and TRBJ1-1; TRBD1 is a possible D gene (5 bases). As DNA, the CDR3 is TGTGCCTGGACCGGCCGGGGGGAAGGAACTGAAGCTTTCTTT. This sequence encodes CAWTGRGEGTEAFF.